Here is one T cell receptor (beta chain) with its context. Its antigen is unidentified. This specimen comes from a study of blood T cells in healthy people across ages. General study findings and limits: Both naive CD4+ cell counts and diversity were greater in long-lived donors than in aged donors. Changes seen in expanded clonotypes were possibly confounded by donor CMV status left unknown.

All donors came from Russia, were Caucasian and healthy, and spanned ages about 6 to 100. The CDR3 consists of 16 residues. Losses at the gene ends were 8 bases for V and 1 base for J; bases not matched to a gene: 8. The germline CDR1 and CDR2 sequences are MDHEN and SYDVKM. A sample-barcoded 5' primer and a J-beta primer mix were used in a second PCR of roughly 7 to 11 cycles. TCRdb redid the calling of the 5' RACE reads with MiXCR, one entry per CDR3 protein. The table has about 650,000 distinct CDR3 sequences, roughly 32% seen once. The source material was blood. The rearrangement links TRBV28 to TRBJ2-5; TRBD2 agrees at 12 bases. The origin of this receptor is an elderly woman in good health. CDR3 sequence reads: CASSLLGLAGQETQYF. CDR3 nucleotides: TGTGCCAGCTCACTCTTGGGACTAGCGGGCCAAGAGACCCAGTACTTC.